This T cell receptor beta chain was recorded in a study of vaccination and CD4 T cells after COVID-19. Findings and limits, study-wide: The study found median SARS-CoV-2-reactive clonotypes rising from about 20 to 38, not significantly.

A word on this clonotype: Antigen unknown.

From the PCR reads, TCRdb called clonotypes with MiXCR, one entry per CDR3 protein. The sample lists tens of thousands of distinct CDR3 sequences, around 50% occurring once. The receptor's source is a human donor who had recovered from COVID-19. The material sequenced was CD4+ T cells from blood, taken before SARS-CoV-2 vaccination.

The CDR3 protein is CASSLTGSTSTDTQYF. DNA of the CDR3: TGTGCCAGCTCACTTACAGGATCCACGAGCACAGATACGCAGTATTTT. V gene TRBV18 combines with J gene TRBJ2-3, with D possibly being TRBD1 (5 bases). Trimming took 4 bases from V and 0 from J, leaving 14 bases between them. CDR1 and CDR2 from the germline V gene are KGHSH and LQKENI. The CDR3 is 16 residues long.